This entry features one T cell receptor beta chain sequence. These data belong to a study of blood T cell repertoires in COVID-19. The data were produced by immunoSEQ multiplex PCR, yet TCRdb's version contains in-frame clones alone and is incomplete. The data contain some 150,000 clones, 85% of them singletons. Cohort 3 donors counted as recovered after two negative PCRs, clearance, or resolved symptoms. Losses at the gene ends were 4 bases for V and 2 bases for J; bases not matched to a gene: 5. CDR1 MNHEY and CDR2 SVGEGT come from the germline V gene. The CDR3 is 15 amino acids. The sequence came from a woman in her thirties or forties who had recovered from COVID-19. The V and J genes are TRBV6-2 or TRBV6-3 and TRBJ2-5; 9 bases are shared with TRBD2. Sequenced sample: PBMCs or T cells enriched from blood (not recorded which). CDR3 bases: TGTGCCAGCAGTTCCAGCGGGGGGAATCAAGAGACCCAGTACTTC. Encoded protein: CASSSSGGNQETQYF.